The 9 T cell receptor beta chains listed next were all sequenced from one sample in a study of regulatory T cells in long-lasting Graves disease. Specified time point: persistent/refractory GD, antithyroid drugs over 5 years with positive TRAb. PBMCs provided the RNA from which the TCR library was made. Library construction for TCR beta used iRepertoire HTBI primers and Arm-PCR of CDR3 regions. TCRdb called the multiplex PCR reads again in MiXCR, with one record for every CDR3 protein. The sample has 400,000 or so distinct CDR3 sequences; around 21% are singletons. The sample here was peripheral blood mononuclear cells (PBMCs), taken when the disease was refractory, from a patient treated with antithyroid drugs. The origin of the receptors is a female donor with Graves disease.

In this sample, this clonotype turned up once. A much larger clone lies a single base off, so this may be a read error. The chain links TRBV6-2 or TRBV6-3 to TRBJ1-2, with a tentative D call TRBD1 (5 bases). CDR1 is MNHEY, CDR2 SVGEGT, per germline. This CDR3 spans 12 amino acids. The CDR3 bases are TGTGCCAGCAGTGAAGCGGGGGTTGGCTACGCCTTC. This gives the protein CASSEAGVGYAF.

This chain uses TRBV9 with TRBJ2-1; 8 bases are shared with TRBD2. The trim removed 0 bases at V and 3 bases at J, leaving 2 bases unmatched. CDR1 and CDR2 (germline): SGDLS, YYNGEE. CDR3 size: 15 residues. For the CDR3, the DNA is TGTGCCAGCAGCGTAGGGCTAGCGGGCTACAATGAGCAGTTCTTC. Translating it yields CASSVGLAGYNEQFF.

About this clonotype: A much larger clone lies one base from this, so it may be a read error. The CDR3 region is CASSFGQLNTEALF. The DNA for the CDR3 is TGTGCCAGCAGTTTCGGACAGTTGAACACTGAAGCTCTCTTT. The J gene is TRBJ1-1, the V gene TRBV27; the D gene is possibly TRBD1 (6 bases). The CDR3 is 14 amino acids. Per the germline V gene, CDR1 is MNHEY and CDR2 is SMNVEV (reference sequence).

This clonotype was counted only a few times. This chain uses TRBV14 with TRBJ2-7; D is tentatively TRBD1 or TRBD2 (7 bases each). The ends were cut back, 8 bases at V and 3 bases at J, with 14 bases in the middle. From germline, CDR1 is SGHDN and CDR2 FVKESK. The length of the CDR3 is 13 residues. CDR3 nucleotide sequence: TGTGCCAGCCAGGGGGGGATAGGCTACGAGCAGTACTTC. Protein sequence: CASQGGIGYEQYF.

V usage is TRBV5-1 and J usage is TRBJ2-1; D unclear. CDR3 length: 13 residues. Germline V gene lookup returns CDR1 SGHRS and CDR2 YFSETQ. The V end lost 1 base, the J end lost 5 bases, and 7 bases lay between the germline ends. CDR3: CASSLSTNNEQFF. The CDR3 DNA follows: TGCGCCAGCAGCTTGAGCACTAACAATGAGCAGTTCTTC.

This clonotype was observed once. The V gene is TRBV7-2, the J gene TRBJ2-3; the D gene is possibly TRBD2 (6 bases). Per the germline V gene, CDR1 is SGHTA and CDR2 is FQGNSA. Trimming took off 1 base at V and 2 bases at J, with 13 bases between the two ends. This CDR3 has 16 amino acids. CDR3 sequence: CASSLGQLAFTDTQYF. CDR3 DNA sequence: TGTGCCAGCAGCTTAGGACAACTAGCATTCACAGATACGCAGTATTTT.

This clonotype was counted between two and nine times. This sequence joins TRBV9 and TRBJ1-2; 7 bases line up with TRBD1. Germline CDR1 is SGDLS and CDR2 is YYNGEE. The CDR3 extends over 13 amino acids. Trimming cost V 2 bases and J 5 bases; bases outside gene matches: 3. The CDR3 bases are TGTGCCAGCAGCGTGGGACAGCAATATGGCTACACCTTC. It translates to CASSVGQQYGYTF.

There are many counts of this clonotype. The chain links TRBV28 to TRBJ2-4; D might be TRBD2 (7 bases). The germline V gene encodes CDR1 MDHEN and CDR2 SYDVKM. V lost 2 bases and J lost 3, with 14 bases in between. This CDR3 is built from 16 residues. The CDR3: CASSLQGGGLKNIQYF. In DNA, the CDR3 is TGTGCCAGCAGTTTACAAGGGGGAGGGCTCAAAAACATTCAGTACTTC. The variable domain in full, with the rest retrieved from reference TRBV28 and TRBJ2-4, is DVKVTQSSRYLVKRTGEKVFLECVQDMDHENMFWYRQDPGLGLRLIYFSYDVKMKEKGDIPEGYSVSREKKERFSLILESASTNQTSMYLCASSLQGGGLKNIQYFGAGTRLSVL.

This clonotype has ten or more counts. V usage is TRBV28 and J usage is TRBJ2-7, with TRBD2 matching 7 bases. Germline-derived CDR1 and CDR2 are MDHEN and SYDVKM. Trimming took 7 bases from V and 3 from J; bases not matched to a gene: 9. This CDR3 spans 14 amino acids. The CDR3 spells CASTILARDYEQYF. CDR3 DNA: TGTGCCAGCACCATACTAGCGCGAGACTACGAGCAGTACTTC. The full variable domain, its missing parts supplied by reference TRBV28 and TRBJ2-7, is DVKVTQSSRYLVKRTGEKVFLECVQDMDHENMFWYRQDPGLGLRLIYFSYDVKMKEKGDIPEGYSVSREKKERFSLILESASTNQTSMYLCASTILARDYEQYFGPGTRLTVT.